Listed below are T cell receptor beta chains from one sample, sequenced in a study of T cells in Graves' hyperthyroidism and ophthalmopathy. TCRdb reprocessed the multiplex PCR reads via MiXCR and lists one record per CDR3 protein. The sample holds about 570,000 distinct CDR3 sequences, approximately 14% seen once. The specimen was blood. The receptors were sampled from a woman aged 40 to 50 with Graves' hyperthyroidism. The CDR3 runs from the conserved cysteine through the conserved F or W. D genes are given only for firm matches. The size entry is marked missing in some rows and otherwise reads once, few, many or a size class.

D gene	V gene	J gene	clone size	CDR3 protein	CDR3 DNA
TRBD1	TRBV28	TRBJ2-2	many	CASSTTGQGIGTGELFF	TGTGCCAGCAGTACGACGGGACAGGGGATCGGCACCGGGGAGCTGTTTTTT
NA	TRBV3-1	TRBJ2-2	NA	CASSQDLGGHNANTGELFF	TGTGCCAGCAGCCAAGACCTGGGGGGCCATAACGCGAACACCGGGGAGCTGTTTTTT
TRBD2	TRBV5-4	TRBJ2-3	many	CASGVGAGETDTQYF	TGTGCCAGCGGAGTAGGAGCGGGAGAGACAGATACGCAGTATTTT
NA	TRBV3-1	TRBJ1-1	many	CASSQDWVGEAFF	TGTGCCAGCAGCCAAGATTGGGTGGGTGAAGCTTTCTTT
TRBD2	TRBV7-2	TRBJ2-3	few	CASSWGGAGVSDTQYF	TGTGCCAGCAGCTGGGGTGGGGCGGGAGTTTCAGATACGCAGTATTTT
TRBD2	TRBV2	TRBJ2-5	many	CASSERGRAPQETQYF	TGTGCCAGCAGTGAACGGGGGAGGGCCCCTCAAGAGACCCAGTACTTC
TRBD1	TRBV27	TRBJ2-5	many	CASSLGGTVMETQYF	TGTGCCAGCAGTTTAGGTGGGACAGTGATGGAGACCCAGTACTTC
TRBD2	TRBV2	TRBJ2-5	many	CASSEGLAEETQYF	TGTGCCAGCAGTGAAGGACTAGCGGAAGAGACCCAGTACTTC
NA	TRBV18	TRBJ1-6	many	CASSPGRISSPLHF	TGTGCCAGCTCACCAGGACGGATTTCTTCACCCCTCCACTTT
NA	TRBV18	TRBJ2-3	many	CASSPRTDTQYF	TGTGCCAGCTCACCAAGAACAGATACGCAGTATTTT
NA	TRBV5-5	TRBJ1-3	NA	CASSGNRELGGNTIYF	TGTGCCAGCAGCGGAAACAGGGAGTTGGGAGGAAACACCATATATTTT
NA	TRBV9	TRBJ2-1	few	CASSVSGTEQFF	TGTGCCAGCAGCGTAAGTGGGACTGAGCAGTTCTTC
NA	TRBV7-9	TRBJ2-5	many	CASTPLGETQYF	TGTGCCAGCACCCCTTTGGGAGAGACCCAGTACTTC
TRBD1	TRBV30	TRBJ2-2	few	CAWKGDRGTGELFF	TGTGCCTGGAAGGGGGACAGGGGAACCGGGGAGCTGTTTTTT
NA	TRBV5-1	TRBJ1-1	few	CASSSAGGHPNTEAFF	TGCGCCAGCAGCTCGGCGGGGGGGCATCCGAACACTGAAGCTTTCTTT
NA	TRBV12-3/TRBV12-4	TRBJ1-2	many	CASSQTVRYGYTF	TGTGCCAGCAGTCAGACAGTGAGATATGGCTACACCTTC
NA	TRBV6-1	TRBJ1-1	many	CASSRRGFEAFF	TGTGCCAGCAGCCGCAGGGGCTTTGAAGCTTTCTTT
TRBD1	TRBV20-1	TRBJ1-1	many	CSAPDRATEAFF	TGCAGTGCGCCAGACAGGGCCACTGAAGCTTTCTTT
TRBD1	TRBV28	TRBJ1-5	NA	CASSLTGFSYQPQHF	TGTGCCAGCAGTTTGACAGGGTTTTCATATCAGCCCCAGCATTTT
TRBD1	TRBV11-2	TRBJ2-7	many	CASSLAAGTGLTYEQYF	TGTGCCAGCAGCTTGGCAGCCGGGACAGGGCTAACCTACGAGCAGTACTTC
NA	TRBV20-1	TRBJ2-2	once	CSARVEGNTGELFF	TGCAGTGCTAGAGTCGAGGGAAACACCGGGGAGCTGTTTTTT
NA	TRBV5-1	TRBJ2-5	NA	CASSTGIGETQYF	TGCGCCAGCAGCACAGGGATTGGAGAGACCCAGTACTTC
NA	TRBV28	TRBJ2-7	many	CASSIRSAGGTSEQYF	TGTGCCAGCAGTATCCGCTCGGCAGGGGGGACCTCCGAGCAGTACTTC